This T cell receptor beta chain was identified during a study of CD8+ T cells in alopecia areata. Study summary: Treatment comprised oral tofacitinib, 5 to 10 mg twice daily, in treated patients. General observations from the study: Normal skin's resident alphabeta T cells are sequenced alongside lesional scalp T cells. Alopecia totalis/universalis scalp especially showed more expanded CD8+ clones than normal scalp.

In germline, CDR1 is GTSNPN, CDR2 SVGIG (reference sequence). This CDR3 is 12 amino acids long. The V and J ends lost 2 bases and 6 bases respectively, with 10 bases between them. Once RNA had been extracted, it was reverse transcribed into cDNA to act as the sequencing template. Produced via immunoSEQ multiplex PCR; TCRdb's table is partial and in-frame only. The sample shows about 130,000 clones, 45% to 50% of them seen only once. As for this clone: Its specificity is not known.

The sample here was CD8+ T cells sorted from blood, taken at week 0. The clonotype originates from a human donor with alopecia areata. This chain links TRBV30 with TRBJ1-1, with a weak D call TRBD1 (5 bases). CDR3 sequence (DNA): TGTGCCTGGAGTCCGGGGGACGCTGAAGCTTTCTTT. It is translated as CAWSPGDAEAFF.